The rows below give T cell receptor beta chains drawn from one sample of a study of blood T cell repertoires in COVID-19. The assay was immunoSEQ multiplex PCR, and TCRdb's table has in-frame clones only and misses some. The sample has 490,000 or so clones, around 87% seen once. The sample was PBMCs or T cells enriched from blood (not recorded which). The source of these receptors is a woman aged 40 to 50 who had recovered from COVID-19. Both conserved end residues are part of each CDR3. A D gene is named only where the DNA matches it firmly. Clone size is shown for a subset of rows, as once, few, many or a class of expanded clone.

size	length	V	D	J	CDR3	DNA
-	14	TRBV2	-	TRBJ1-1	CVLTRGLQNTEAFF	TGTGTTCTCACCCGGGGACTTCAGAACACTGAAGCTTTCTTT
-	14	TRBV7-8	-	TRBJ2-3	CASSPGGSTDTQYF	TGTGCCAGTTCTCCCGGCGGGAGCACAGATACGCAGTATTTT
-	14	TRBV30	-	TRBJ2-2	CAWRFGTLTGELFF	TGTGCCTGGAGATTTGGGACACTGACCGGGGAGCTGTTTTTT
-	13	TRBV27	-	TRBJ2-1	CASSLVSWNEQFF	TGTGCCAGCAGTTTAGTTAGCTGGAATGAGCAGTTCTTC
-	16	TRBV11-2	TRBD1	TRBJ1-4	CASSSRARQGGEKLFF	TGTGCCAGCAGCTCCAGAGCGCGACAGGGTGGGGAAAAACTGTTTTTT
once	16	TRBV11-2	TRBD2	TRBJ2-5	CASSPRDYRIEETQYF	TGTGCCAGCAGCCCCAGGGACTACAGGATCGAGGAGACCCAGTACTTC
-	16	TRBV7-9	TRBD2	TRBJ2-1	CASWRYREAQNNEQFF	TGTGCCAGCTGGCGGTATCGGGAGGCCCAGAACAATGAGCAGTTCTTC
many	16	TRBV18	TRBD2	TRBJ2-7	CASSADGQRESSEQYF	TGTGCCAGCTCAGCTGACGGCCAGCGGGAGTCTAGCGAGCAGTACTTC
-	16	TRBV25-1	-	TRBJ2-5	CASSEGVRVGSETQYF	TGTGCCAGCAGTGAAGGTGTCAGGGTAGGCTCGGAGACCCAGTACTTC
-	16	TRBV7-9	-	TRBJ2-3	CASSRGRGSGTDTQYF	TGTGCCAGCAGCCGCGGAAGGGGGTCAGGCACAGATACGCAGTATTTT
once	14	TRBV19	TRBD1	TRBJ2-5	CASSLTGGGETQYF	TGTGCCAGTAGTCTGACAGGGGGCGGGGAGACCCAGTACTTC
-	14	TRBV7-9	-	TRBJ2-7	CASSAAGSSYEQYF	TGTGCCAGCAGCGCCGCGGGGAGCTCCTACGAGCAGTACTTC
once	10	TRBV20-1	-	TRBJ1-1	CSPGTFEAFF	TGCAGTCCCGGGACATTTGAAGCTTTCTTT
-	14	TRBV6-5	TRBD1	TRBJ2-7	CASSYGTGVFEQYF	TGTGCCAGCAGTTACGGGACAGGGGTTTTCGAGCAGTACTTC
-	16	TRBV7-6	TRBD2	TRBJ2-1	CASSQIAGGPGNEQFF	TGTGCCAGCAGCCAAATAGCGGGAGGGCCAGGCAATGAGCAGTTCTTC
-	19	TRBV7-2	TRBD2	TRBJ2-1	CASSNGLAGGPIPYNEQFF	TGTGCCAGCAGCAACGGACTAGCGGGAGGGCCGATTCCCTACAATGAGCAGTTCTTC
-	11	TRBV7-9	-	TRBJ1-1	CASSPLGEAFF	TGTGCCAGCAGCCCACTCGGGGAGGCTTTCTTT
-	16	TRBV19	-	TRBJ2-3	CASSLPPGGNADTQYF	TGTGCCAGTAGTCTGCCGCCGGGCGGGAACGCAGATACGCAGTATTTT
-	14	TRBV19	TRBD2	TRBJ2-1	CASSGSGRFNEQFF	TGTGCCAGTAGTGGAAGCGGGAGGTTCAATGAGCAGTTCTTC
-	15	TRBV19	-	TRBJ2-1	CASSIMGGAYNEQFF	TGTGCCAGTAGTATAATGGGCGGGGCCTACAATGAGCAGTTCTTC
-	14	TRBV5-1	-	TRBJ2-3	CASSPGGYTDTQYF	TGCGCCAGCTCCCCCGGCGGTTACACAGATACGCAGTATTTT
-	16	TRBV5-1	TRBD2	TRBJ2-1	CASSPGLAGGRNEQFF	TGCGCCAGCAGCCCGGGACTAGCGGGAGGAAGGAATGAGCAGTTCTTC
-	16	TRBV4-1	TRBD2	TRBJ2-2	CASSPRLAGPPGELFF	TGCGCCAGCAGCCCCCGGCTAGCGGGTCCTCCCGGGGAGCTGTTTTTT
-	18	TRBV12-5	-	TRBJ2-3	CASGLTTFRRRATDTQYF	TGTGCTAGTGGTCTCACAACCTTTAGGAGGAGGGCAACAGATACGCAGTATTTT
-	12	TRBV29-1	-	TRBJ2-7	CSVRQNSYEQYF	TGCAGCGTCAGACAGAACTCCTACGAGCAGTACTTC
-	16	TRBV4-3	-	TRBJ1-4	CASSQGLGGAREKLFF	TGCGCCAGCAGCCAAGGACTAGGGGGGGCACGTGAAAAACTGTTTTTT
-	14	TRBV9	-	TRBJ2-7	CASSVDKGSYEQYF	TGTGCCAGCAGCGTGGACAAGGGTTCCTACGAGCAGTACTTC
once	15	TRBV19	-	TRBJ1-5	CASSIGTYSNQPQHF	TGTGCCAGTAGTATAGGTACCTATAGCAATCAGCCCCAGCATTTT
-	14	TRBV7-2	-	TRBJ1-1	CASSLGVYPGIPFF	TGTGCCAGCAGCTTAGGAGTGTATCCGGGAATACCTTTCTTT
-	14	TRBV28	TRBD1	TRBJ2-7	CASSSTGQTYEQYF	TGTGCCAGCAGTTCGACAGGGCAAACCTACGAGCAGTACTTC
-	16	TRBV21-1	-	TRBJ2-3	CASSKTPSGDTDTQYF	TGTGCCAGCAGCAAAACGCCTAGCGGGGACACAGATACGCAGTATTTT
-	14	TRBV10-2	-	TRBJ2-1	CAIRAESSYNEQFF	TGCGCCATCAGAGCGGAGAGCTCCTACAATGAGCAGTTCTTC
-	12	TRBV27	-	TRBJ2-1	CASSLRGNEQFF	TGTGCCAGCAGTTTACGGGGCAATGAGCAGTTCTTC
-	17	TRBV5-4	TRBD1	TRBJ1-5	CASSLADAGGAGGTQHF	TGTGCCAGCAGCTTGGCCGACGCAGGGGGCGCCGGTGGCACCCAGCATTTT
-	15	TRBV19	-	TRBJ1-5	CASRLGGLANQPQHF	TGTGCCAGCCGCTTGGGGGGGCTGGCCAATCAGCCCCAGCATTTT
-	16	TRBV24-1	-	TRBJ2-3	CATSEYRVGSTDTQYF	TGTGCCACCAGTGAGTACAGGGTCGGGAGCACAGATACGCAGTATTTT
-	14	TRBV30	-	TRBJ1-2	CAWRLVSPGYGYTF	TGTGCCTGGAGGTTGGTCAGCCCGGGATATGGCTACACCTTC
once	16	TRBV5-4	TRBD2	TRBJ2-1	CASRFVGGSSYNEQFF	TGTGCCAGCCGATTTGTGGGCGGGAGCTCCTACAATGAGCAGTTCTTC